The rows below give T cell receptor beta chains drawn from one sample of a study of regulatory dendritic cells for organ transplantation. No antigens are known for them. Clones were sequenced by immunoSEQ multiplex PCR, and TCRdb holds only the in-frame ones, with some missing. Of 10,000 to 15,000 clones listed, roughly 91% are singletons. Sequenced: naive CD8+ T cells from blood cultured with regulatory dendritic cells. These receptors came from a human donor in good health. The CDR3 runs from the conserved cysteine through the conserved F or W.

v_call	j_call	cdr3_aa
TRBV7-9	TRBJ2-7	CASSLPRQGIHEQYF
TRBV4-3	TRBJ1-2	CASSQGRGVYGYTF
TRBV5-1	TRBJ1-1	CARLKPRGPGNTEAFF
TRBV5-6	TRBJ1-5	CASSPRESDINQPQHF
TRBV6-6	TRBJ1-1	CASSYPAQEGAFF
TRBV4-2	TRBJ1-5	CASSQRYREPKPQHF
TRBV2	TRBJ2-1	CASRPGQGASYNEQFF
TRBV12-5	TRBJ2-5	CASSNSGQVEETQYF
TRBV7-3	TRBJ1-5	CASSLGRYQPQHF
TRBV4-3	TRBJ2-2	CASSQEAAGGAGELFF
TRBV7-9	TRBJ2-1	CASSLEVAGSYNEQFF
TRBV19	TRBJ2-3	CASSMAGGILSGTQYF
TRBV19	TRBJ1-4	CASSTDTSRNEKLFF
TRBV5-4	TRBJ2-5	CASSFRGGETQYF
TRBV28	TRBJ1-1	CASSRDLSGIEAFF
TRBV19	TRBJ2-1	CASGLREQFF
TRBV10-2	TRBJ1-1	CASSETNRLNTEAFF
TRBV9	TRBJ2-1	CASSVDSGPYNEQFF
TRBV27	TRBJ2-7	CASREGVPYEQYF
TRBV4-1	TRBJ2-7	CASSQVVGRTPDYEQYF
TRBV29-1	TRBJ1-2	CSAETGFSYGYTF
TRBV7-9	TRBJ1-2	CASSLKGAGFDGYTF
TRBV5-1	TRBJ1-1	CASSPQGANTEAFF
TRBV7-2	TRBJ1-5	CASSLIPRGNQPQHF
TRBV5-4	TRBJ1-1	CASSQGRAVEAFF
TRBV5-4	TRBJ1-2	CASSLDKYRGSGGYTF
TRBV7-2	TRBJ1-6	CASSLAVRPHEGSPLHF
TRBV30	TRBJ1-1	CAWSVSRYTEAFF
TRBV28	-	CASSLVEGGPYEQYF
TRBV9	TRBJ2-7	CASSSPGDRGPTYEQYF
TRBV30	TRBJ1-1	CAWSPDRAGTEAFF
TRBV5-6	TRBJ1-2	CASSFRTAYGYTF
TRBV15	TRBJ1-3	CATSRDRSSGNTIYF
TRBV28	TRBJ1-4	CASTSSEEKLFF
TRBV14	TRBJ2-1	CASSHPSTAEGEQFF
TRBV13	TRBJ1-1	CASSLVKTVNTEAFF
TRBV29-1	TRBJ2-7	CSVDPGRGHEQYF
TRBV7-8	TRBJ1-2	CASSPLLMTVTNYGYTF
TRBV7-9	TRBJ2-1	CASSQTGGDYNEQFF
TRBV27	TRBJ2-6	CASSPDRSGANVLTF
TRBV7-2	TRBJ2-7	CASSSPGTVYEQYF